This record concerns one T cell receptor (beta chain) sequence. Its antigen is not identified. The assay was immunoSEQ multiplex PCR, and TCRdb's table has in-frame clones only and misses some. The sample lists some 90,000 clones, more than 75% occurring once. The sample originates from a study of T cell responses to AZD1222 COVID-19 vaccine. Study findings and constraints: CD4 TCRs covered the whole spike, strongest at regions 160-218 and 743-854. Reportedly, close to half of spike-specific TCRs are directed against unmutated variant regions.

Germline CDR1 and CDR2: MNHEY and SVGAGI. V shed 0 bases and J shed 1 base, with 9 bases lying between them. The CDR3 runs to 15 residues. V is TRBV6-5 and J is TRBJ1-1; the D is unclear. This sample comprised peripheral blood, obtained on day 0 of MenACWY control vaccination. The clonotype comes from an adult in good health. The CDR3 region is CASSYSISENTEAFF. The CDR3 bases are TGTGCCAGCAGTTACTCGATCAGCGAGAACACTGAAGCTTTCTTT.